This T cell receptor beta chain was sequenced in a study of beta chain features in type 1 diabetes. Whole-study findings and limits: Cells with high TCR expression could be over-represented by cDNA sequencing. TCRB CDR3 length was moderately but significantly reduced in all four CD4+ subsets of Type 1 diabetes patients.

Since all of the isolated RNA was reverse transcribed, expressed TCRB transcripts were what got sequenced. Here immunoSEQ multiplex PCR was the method, and the copy in TCRdb shows in-frame clones only, minus some. The table has around 300,000 clones, around 7.3% seen once. Blood was drawn once from each donor into heparinised tubes. The draws averaged around 110 mL. CD45RO/CCR7/CD25/CD127/CD95/CD27 separated CD4+ naive, central memory, regulatory and stem cell-like memory cells by sorting. With respect to this clone: Its antigen is unknown.

The CDR3 consists of 13 residues. Per germline, CDR1 SGHNT and CDR2 YYREEE (reference sequence). Deletions cut 0 bases from V and 3 bases from J, with 3 bases between. This rearrangement joins TRBV5-4 to TRBJ2-2; D ambiguous. The specimen sequenced was central memory CD4+ T cells from blood. This clonotype was sampled from a woman younger than 30 in good health. The DNA for the CDR3 is TGTGCCAGCAGCTTGGGCCACACCGGGGAGCTGTTTTTT. This gives the protein CASSLGHTGELFF. Full variable domain (outside the CDR3, taken from reference TRBV5-4 and TRBJ2-2): ETGVTQSPTHLIKTRGQQVTLRCSSQSGHNTVSWYQQALGQGPQFIFQYYREEENGRGNFPPRFSGLQFPNYSSELNVNALELDDSALYLCASSLGHTGELFFGEGSRLTVL.